This is a list of T cell receptor beta chains from one sample in a study of blood T cells in healthy people across ages. In TCRdb, the 5' RACE reads were re-called with MiXCR into one record per CDR3 protein. The sample shows about 1.8 million distinct CDR3 sequences, roughly 49% of them seen only once. The sequencing sample was made of blood. These receptors all stem from a woman aged 40 to 49 in good health. The CDR3 runs from the conserved cysteine through the conserved F or W. A D gene is named only where the DNA matches it firmly. Clone size appears in some rows only: once, few, many, or a class for an expanded clone.

>.|TRBJ1-1|TRBV5-1|.
CASSLWPQNTEAFF
TGCGCCAGCAGCTTGTGGCCCCAGAACACTGAAGCTTTCTTT
>.|TRBJ2-4|TRBV4-3|.
CASSQVAASGANIQYF
TGCGCCAGCAGCCAAGTTGCGGCGTCAGGCGCAAACATTCAGTACTTC
>TRBD1|TRBJ1-4|TRBV27|.
CASSLSWTGAPYEKLFF
TGTGCCAGCAGTTTATCTTGGACAGGGGCACCATATGAAAAACTGTTTTTT
>.|TRBJ1-5|TRBV6-2/TRBV6-3|.
CASSYLQGANQPQHF
TGTGCCAGCAGTTACCTTCAGGGTGCCAATCAGCCCCAGCATTTT
>.|TRBJ2-5|TRBV6-1|few
CASRNTRLQETQYF
TGTGCCAGCCGGAACACACGACTTCAAGAGACCCAGTACTTC
>.|TRBJ1-6|TRBV27|once
CASRKGTLYNSPLHF
TGTGCCAGCAGAAAGGGGACCCTCTATAATTCACCCCTCCACTTT
>.|TRBJ2-3|TRBV29-1|few
CSVARTISTDTQYF
TGCAGCGTTGCCAGGACAATTAGCACAGATACGCAGTATTTT
>TRBD2|TRBJ2-1|TRBV6-2/TRBV6-3|.
CASSYNSGLAGVSSYNEQFF
TGTGCCAGCAGTTACAATTCCGGACTAGCGGGGGTAAGCTCCTACAATGAGCAGTTCTTC
>.|TRBJ1-1|TRBV5-1|once
CASSRDAGERNTEAFF
TGCGCCAGCAGCCGGGACGCCGGCGAGAGGAACACTGAAGCTTTCTTT
>.|TRBJ1-2|TRBV4-3|few
CASSPSLVGGNYGYTF
TGCGCCAGCAGCCCAAGCCTTGTCGGAGGCAACTATGGCTACACCTTC
>.|TRBJ2-7|TRBV9|.
CASSPLLTGVETRYF
TGTGCCAGCAGCCCTCTACTCACGGGGGTAGAGACCCGGTACTTC
>TRBD1|TRBJ2-5|TRBV9|.
CASNPDRGGETQYF
TGTGCCAGCAACCCCGACAGGGGGGGAGAGACCCAGTACTTC
>TRBD1|TRBJ2-7|TRBV6-6|few
CASRPGTGSYHEQYF
TGTGCCAGCAGACCCGGGACAGGGAGCTACCACGAGCAGTACTTC
>.|TRBJ2-3|TRBV4-2|.
CASGLAPNPTDTQYF
TGTGCCAGCGGGCTAGCCCCGAATCCCACAGATACGCAGTATTTT
>TRBD2|TRBJ2-3|TRBV28|.
CASGPQGGGATDTQYF
TGTGCCAGCGGACCCCAGGGCGGGGGGGCTACAGATACGCAGTATTTT
>.|TRBJ2-7|TRBV20-1|.
CSAREARTVENLYEQYF
TGCAGTGCTAGAGAGGCGAGGACAGTGGAAAATCTCTACGAGCAGTACTTC
>TRBD1|TRBJ2-7|TRBV18|.
CASSRDRGFPYEQYF
TGTGCCAGCTCACGGGACAGGGGGTTCCCCTACGAGCAGTACTTC
>.|TRBJ2-7|TRBV7-2|few
CASSFQGEYEQYF
TGTGCCAGCAGCTTCCAGGGAGAGTACGAGCAGTACTTC
>.|TRBJ2-3|TRBV27|few
CASSTVGGPKADTQYF
TGTGCCAGCAGTACCGTCGGGGGCCCGAAAGCAGATACGCAGTATTTT
>.|TRBJ2-3|TRBV20-1|few
CSAYPGPLTDTQYF
TGCAGTGCTTACCCAGGGCCCCTCACAGATACGCAGTATTTT
>.|TRBJ2-1|TRBV24-1|.
CATSDFTRDKRNEQFF
TGTGCCACCAGTGATTTTACCAGGGATAAGCGCAATGAGCAGTTCTTC
>.|TRBJ2-1|TRBV2|once
CASIRTYNEQFF
TGTGCCAGCATTAGGACATACAATGAGCAGTTCTTC
>TRBD1|TRBJ2-3|TRBV29-1|many
CSVDGQGSTDTQYF
TGCAGCGTTGATGGACAGGGGTCCACAGATACGCAGTATTTT
>.|TRBJ2-7|TRBV27|once
CASSPLRSYNEQYF
TGTGCCAGCAGTCCTCTCCGCTCCTACAATGAGCAGTACTTC
>.|TRBJ2-7|TRBV7-2|many
CASSFVGGREQYF
TGTGCCAGCAGCTTTGTCGGGGGGCGCGAGCAGTACTTC
>.|TRBJ2-5|TRBV20-1|few
CSASLSPETQYF
TGCAGTGCTAGCCTTAGCCCCGAGACCCAGTACTTC
>.|TRBJ2-3|TRBV24-1|.
CATSDLSTTGTDTQYF
TGTGCCACCAGTGATTTGTCGACAACGGGCACAGATACGCAGTATTTT
>.|TRBJ2-7|TRBV6-1|.
CAESGGPFSYEQYF
TGTGCAGAATCCGGAGGTCCCTTTTCCTACGAGCAGTACTTC
>TRBD1|TRBJ2-7|TRBV24-1|.
CATRPPSPGQEYEQYF
TGTGCCACCAGGCCCCCCTCACCGGGACAGGAGTACGAGCAGTACTTC
>TRBD1|TRBJ1-6|TRBV5-1|.
CASTKTGTGDSPLHF
TGCGCCAGCACTAAAACTGGGACAGGGGATTCACCCCTCCACTTT
>TRBD1|TRBJ2-3|TRBV7-2|few
CASSMDRGDTQYF
TGTGCCAGCAGCATGGACAGGGGAGATACGCAGTATTTT
>TRBD1|TRBJ2-5|TRBV7-2|few
CASSPPTGWEHQYF
TGTGCCAGCAGCCCACCGACAGGGTGGGAACACCAGTACTTC
>TRBD1|TRBJ2-4|TRBV2|.
CASTTGAALRGAKNIQYF
TGTGCCAGCACGACAGGGGCCGCTCTTAGGGGAGCCAAAAACATTCAGTACTTC
>.|TRBJ2-5|TRBV10-2|.
CATTPGETQYF
TGCGCCACAACCCCCGGAGAGACCCAGTACTTC
>.|TRBJ1-6|TRBV28|.
CASSSVSKVSPLHF
TGTGCCAGCAGTTCAGTCTCCAAGGTGTCACCCCTCCACTTT
>.|TRBJ1-2|TRBV18|.
CASSPGGGPNYGYTF
TGTGCCAGCTCACCCGGTGGGGGACCTAACTATGGCTACACCTTC
>TRBD1|TRBJ2-3|TRBV7-2|.
CASSLARQGGDTQYF
TGTGCCAGCAGCTTAGCCCGACAGGGGGGGGATACGCAGTATTTT
>TRBD1|TRBJ2-7|TRBV7-9|.
CASGQTGNYEQYF
TGTGCCAGCGGTCAGACAGGGAACTACGAGCAGTACTTC
>TRBD1|TRBJ1-2|TRBV7-9|.
CASSLDGTAKVDFGYTF
TGTGCCAGCAGCTTGGACGGGACAGCAAAGGTGGATTTCGGCTACACCTTC
>TRBD1|TRBJ2-7|TRBV28|.
CASSLPSGQGYEQYF
TGTGCCAGCAGTCTCCCGTCGGGACAGGGGTACGAGCAGTACTTC
>.|TRBJ2-7|TRBV24-1|.
CATSDRGFEQYF
TGTGCCACCAGTGATCGAGGGTTCGAGCAGTACTTC
>.|TRBJ2-3|TRBV24-1|.
CATSDLAGLSTDTQYF
TGTGCCACCAGTGATTTGGCGGGGCTTAGCACAGATACGCAGTATTTT
>.|TRBJ1-1|TRBV5-1|.
CASSYLVGLRDTEAFF
TGCGCCAGCAGCTACTTGGTCGGGTTAAGGGACACTGAAGCTTTCTTT
>.|TRBJ1-2|TRBV7-2|.
CVSSVAASDYGYTF
TGTGTCAGCAGCGTAGCCGCGTCCGACTATGGCTACACCTTC
>.|TRBJ2-7|TRBV5-6|.
CASSFGSDEQYF
TGTGCCAGCAGCTTCGGTTCCGACGAGCAGTACTTC
>.|TRBJ2-3|TRBV7-9|few
CASRGRDSLGTQYF
TGTGCCAGCAGGGGGAGGGACAGCCTTGGTACGCAGTATTTT
>.|TRBJ1-2|TRBV7-9|few
CASSLAAGNVYGYTF
TGTGCCAGCAGCTTAGCCGCCGGGAACGTCTATGGCTACACCTTC
>.|TRBJ2-7|TRBV2|.
CASSDRQPVGEQYF
TGTGCCAGCAGTGATCGACAGCCCGTTGGCGAGCAGTACTTC
>.|TRBJ2-3|TRBV6-5|.
CASRGDHTDTQYF
TGTGCCAGCAGAGGGGACCACACAGATACGCAGTATTTT
>TRBD2|TRBJ2-3|TRBV20-1|.
CSASQLAGDTDTQYF
TGCAGTGCTAGTCAACTAGCGGGGGATACAGATACGCAGTATTTT
>.|TRBJ1-4|TRBV29-1|once
CSVGPNSNEKLFF
TGCAGCGTGGGACCGAACTCTAATGAAAAACTGTTTTTT
>TRBD1|TRBJ2-7|TRBV2|few
CASMFDRGGDEQYF
TGTGCCAGCATGTTCGACAGGGGGGGCGACGAGCAGTACTTC
>.|TRBJ2-7|TRBV27|many
CASSYLSSYEQYF
TGTGCCAGCAGTTACCTAAGCTCCTACGAGCAGTACTTC
>.|TRBJ2-5|TRBV6-5|.
CANTGLAMETQYF
TGTGCCAACACCGGGCTAGCCATGGAGACCCAGTACTTC
>.|TRBJ2-1|TRBV7-2|.
CASSPDGIYNEQFF
TGTGCCAGCAGCCCTGACGGGATATACAATGAGCAGTTCTTC
>.|TRBJ2-3|TRBV2|few
CASSRQGGLLTDTQYF
TGTGCCAGCAGTAGGCAGGGGGGGTTATTGACAGATACGCAGTATTTT
>.|TRBJ2-5|TRBV6-5|few
CASSYFTGLARTETQYF
TGTGCCAGCAGTTACTTTACGGGGCTAGCGCGGACTGAGACCCAGTACTTC